This T cell receptor beta chain was profiled in a study of blood T cell repertoires in COVID-19. For the study at large: The United States, Italy and Spain were the sources of the acute and convalescent COVID-19 samples. PBMCs, B-cell-depleted T cells, or T cells provided the cDNA or gDNA that made up the material.

The Seattle patients, enrolled during active infection, were followed longitudinally. Some clones are missing from TCRdb's copy, which holds only in-frame ones; the method was immunoSEQ multiplex PCR. The sample yields about 300,000 clones, around 92% seen once. Losses at the gene ends were 2 bases for V and 7 bases for J; bases not matched to a gene: 3. The CDR3 contains 14 residues. CDR1 KGHSH and CDR2 LQKENI come from the germline V gene. V usage is TRBV18 and J usage is TRBJ2-1, with 9 nucleotides matching TRBD2. The TCR sequence derives from a woman aged 25 to 39 with COVID-19, enrolled during active disease. Sequencing was done on a sample of peripheral blood. The CDR3 region is CASSPAGGQNEQFF. The CDR3 nucleotides are TGTGCCAGCTCACCAGCGGGGGGGCAAAATGAGCAGTTCTTC.